This entry lists 11 T cell receptor beta chains sequenced from one sample in a study of blood T cell repertoires in acute mononucleosis. The sample's time point: acute infectious mononucleosis, at clinical presentation within 2 weeks of symptom onset (visit 1). The data were produced by immunoSEQ multiplex PCR, yet TCRdb's version contains in-frame clones alone and is incomplete. Here the sample spans around 2,000 clones, around 30% being singletons. The source material was EBV YVL epitope tetramer+ CD8+ T cells sorted from PBMCs, sampled during acute infectious mononucleosis. Subset described: CD8 T cells binding a tetramer with EBV BRLF1 109-117 peptide (YVL-BR). Receptors originate from a man between 18 and 35 years old with infectious mononucleosis caused by EBV.

The genes are TRBV29-1 and TRBJ2-5; D is undetermined. The J call is in doubt because the DNA end fits TRBJ2-7 better. Germline CDR1 is SQVTM and CDR2 is ANQGSEA. CDR3 size: 13 residues. The CDR3 coding sequence is TGCAGCATAAGTGGGGTGAGTTCCTACGAGCAGTACTTC. As protein: CSISGVSSYEQYF.

This clone was observed a few times. A much bigger clone sits one base away, suggesting this may be a read error. The chain recombines TRBV27 with TRBJ2-1; D gene ambiguous. The CDR3 runs to 13 residues. Germline CDR1 reads MNHEY; CDR2 reads SMNVEV (reference sequence). The V gene lost 5 bases and the J gene lost 6 bases, with 11 bases spanning the gap. The CDR3 reads CASSDAHVNEQFF. Here the CDR3 DNA reads TGTGCCAGCAGTGACGCCCATGTCAATGAGCAGTTCTTC.

This clone was seen many times. The chain links TRBV5-4 to TRBJ2-6; D call uncertain. From germline, CDR1 is SGHNT and CDR2 YYREEE (reference sequence). The CDR3 is 13 residues long. V lost 3 bases to trimming and J lost 4 bases, with 5 bases between them. The DNA for the CDR3 is TGTGCCAGCAGCTCCACCGGGGCCAACGTCCTGACTTTC. Protein: CASSSTGANVLTF.

Comments on this clone: This may come from a read error, since a much larger clone is one base off. The chain links TRBV21-1 to TRBJ2-1; the D segment call TRBD2 is taken from the table without a DNA check. TRBV21-1 counts as a pseudogene. CDR3 length equals 12 residues. CDR3 in amino acids: CASSDVGTSRFF. The CDR3 coding sequence is TGTGCCAGCAGTGACGTCGGGACTAGTAGGTTCTTC.

Worth noting for this clone: A read error likely explains this, since a far larger clone differs by one base. The V and J genes are TRBV27 and TRBJ1-5, with 8 nucleotides matching TRBD1. In germline, CDR1 is MNHEY, CDR2 SMNVEV (reference sequence). The CDR3 runs to 13 residues. Here the CDR3 reads CASSGTGSWPQDF. Written as DNA, the CDR3 is TGTGCCAGCAGCGGGACAGGATCGTGGCCCCAGGATTTT.

The chain joins TRBV7-3 to TRBJ2-1; TRBD2 agrees at 11 bases. This CDR3 has 17 amino acids. Losses at the gene ends were 5 bases for V and 4 bases for J; bases not matched to a gene: 10. CDR1 is SGHTA and CDR2 is FQGTGA in the germline V gene. The CDR3 loop is CASSHSTSGSRYNEQFF. The DNA of the CDR3 is TGTGCCAGCAGCCACAGTACTAGCGGGAGCCGATACAATGAGCAGTTCTTC.

Details on this clone: The junction and the germline gene differ at one end; a read error may be behind it. The V gene is TRBV6-5, the J gene TRBJ2-3; D uncertain. The germline V gene encodes CDR1 MNHEY and CDR2 SVGAGI. The CDR3 extends over 15 amino acids. The CDR3 DNA reads TGTGCCAGCAGTGCCGTACTTGGGTCAGCGTCGACGCTGTATTTT. This translates into CASSAVLGSASTLYF.

This clone has more than one count but fewer than ten. V usage is TRBV11-3 and J usage is TRBJ2-3; D is undetermined. The CDR3 is 14 residues long. Germline V gene sequence: CDR1 SGHNT, CDR2 YENEEA. V was pared by 7 bases and J by 4 bases, with 15 bases between. In DNA form, the CDR3 reads TGTGCCAGCATCGCGTTCGTTGGCCCAGATACGCAGTATTTT. Translating it yields CASIAFVGPDTQYF.

Of note for this clone: Germline is not matched at one junction end, which may reflect a read error. The V gene is TRBV13, the J gene TRBJ2-1; D is ambiguous. The CDR3 has 15 amino acids. The V gene's germline CDR1 is PRHDT and CDR2 FYEKMQ (reference sequence). CDR3 sequence: CASSLVGLENNEQFF. The CDR3, as DNA: TGTGCCAGCAGTTTAGTGGGTCTTGAGAACAATGAGCAGTTCTTC.

A word on this clone: Mismatch with germline at one junction end may stem from a read error. This sequence joins TRBV7-8 and TRBJ2-7; 10 positions agree with TRBD2. Germline lookup yields CDR1 SGHVS and CDR2 FQNEAQ. The CDR3 sequence is 13 residues long. The CDR3, as DNA: TGTGCCAGCAGCCCAGCGGGGGGGGGTACGAGCAACTTC. It is translated as CASSPAGGGTSNF.

The V and J genes are TRBV6-7 and TRBJ2-5; D is possibly TRBD1 (5 bases). TRBV6-7 is recorded as an ORF, its role being uncertain. Trimming left V 5 bases short and J 1 base short, with 17 bases between. The CDR3 is made up of 16 amino acids. The CDR3 nucleotides read TGTGCCAGCAGTCCGGACGCCTCCAGGGTCCAAGAGACCCAGTACTTC. Translation: CASSPDASRVQETQYF.